This record covers a single TCR beta chain. The entry originates in a study of blood T cell repertoires in COVID-19. Study-level background: The samples span acute and convalescent COVID-19 from the United States, Italy and Spain. Nucleic acid was either cDNA or gDNA, and it came from T cells, B-cell-depleted T cells, or PBMCs.

In the original processing: Using reference gene primer amplification, nucleated cell counts were estimated. Profiling relied on immunoSEQ multiplex PCR, and the TCRdb table lists in-frame clones only, not all of them. V and J calls and clone size are those listed in that table; D and trimming were worked out from the DNA. The data contain 140,000 or so clones, 85% to 90% of them singletons. The CDR3 runs to 15 residues. Germline V gives CDR1 SGHDT, CDR2 YYEEEE. The V segment lost 4 bases and the J segment 7 bases; nucleotides outside the gene matches: 7. This receptor was obtained from a man aged 50 to 60 who had recovered from COVID-19. The chain is built from TRBV5-6 and TRBJ2-1; 11 nucleotides align to TRBD1. Sequencing was carried out using peripheral blood. CDR3 sequence: CASSTGTGGRNEQFF. CDR3 DNA sequence: TGTGCCAGCAGCACCGGGACAGGGGGAAGGAATGAGCAGTTCTTC. Using reference TRBV5-6 and TRBJ2-1 for the parts outside the CDR3, the full variable domain is DAGVTQSPTHLIKTRGQQVTLRCSPKSGHDTVSWYQQALGQGPQFIFQYYEEEERQRGNFPDRFSGHQFPNYSSELNVNALLLGDSALYLCASSTGTGGRNEQFFGPGTRLTVL.